These T cell receptor beta chains were read from a single sample in a study of breast tumors, draining lymph nodes, adjacent tissues. TCRdb ran MiXCR on the multiplex PCR reads and lists one entry per CDR3 protein. Of around 150,000 distinct CDR3 sequences in the sample, around 22% were seen once. The specimen sequenced was axillary lymph node tissue. Every receptor here comes from a female donor with breast cancer. Some clones in this sample may be carry-over from other donors' samples. The CDR3 runs from the conserved cysteine through the conserved F or W. The D gene is left open where the match is weak. Not every row has a clone size; where given, it reads once, few, many or a size class.

>TRBV30|.|TRBJ2-7|many
CAWSVGGALDEQYF
TGTGCCTGGAGTGTAGGAGGGGCCCTCGACGAGCAGTACTTC
>TRBV19|.|TRBJ2-2|many
CASSSLGVFTGELFF
TGTGCCAGTAGTTCCCTCGGAGTATTCACCGGGGAGCTGTTTTTT
>TRBV2|TRBD1|TRBJ1-4|once
CASRETGTNEKLFF
TGTGCCAGCAGGGAGACAGGGACTAATGAAAAACTGTTTTTT
>TRBV6-4|TRBD1|TRBJ2-7|once
CASSDSLTGGVSYEQYF
TGTGCCAGCAGTGACTCGCTAACAGGGGGCGTCTCCTACGAGCAGTACTTC
>TRBV20-1|TRBD2|TRBJ2-7|many
CSAIAGAGEQYF
TGCAGTGCAATAGCGGGAGCGGGAGAGCAGTACTTC
>TRBV5-1|TRBD1|TRBJ2-7|many
CASRRGTGGFSYEQYF
TGCGCCAGCAGGCGTGGGACAGGGGGGTTCTCCTACGAGCAGTACTTC
>TRBV30|.|TRBJ1-5|many
CAWSGTALNQPQHF
TGTGCCTGGAGTGGGACAGCGCTTAATCAGCCCCAGCATTTT
>TRBV12-3/TRBV12-4|.|TRBJ2-1|many
CASRPDGVNLFF
TGTGCCAGCAGACCGGACGGGGTGAATCTTTTCTTC
>TRBV6-2/TRBV6-3|.|TRBJ2-7|many
CASSRTAAGYEQYF
TGTGCCAGCAGTCGGACGGCGGCGGGCTACGAGCAGTACTTC
>TRBV5-6|TRBD1|TRBJ2-7|many
CASSLRTGGSYEQYF
TGTGCCAGCAGCTTGAGGACAGGGGGCTCCTACGAGCAGTACTTC
>TRBV28|.|TRBJ2-7|few
CASSSPGSYEQYF
TGTGCCAGCAGTTCCCCGGGGAGCTACGAGCAGTACTTC
>TRBV11-2|.|TRBJ2-3|.
CTSSLDLGGTDTQYF
TGTACCAGCAGCTTAGATCTTGGGGGCACAGATACGCAGTATTTT
>TRBV2|TRBD1|TRBJ1-3|many
CASSEQGTGGLISGNTIYF
TGTGCCAGCAGTGAACAGGGGACAGGGGGCCTTATCTCTGGAAACACCATATATTTT
>TRBV19|TRBD1|TRBJ2-7|many
CASSPRTGYYEQYF
TGTGCCAGTAGTCCTCGGACAGGGTACTACGAGCAGTACTTC
>TRBV2|.|TRBJ2-7|many
CASGAVPYEQYF
TGTGCCAGCGGTGCTGTTCCCTACGAGCAGTACTTC
>TRBV3-1|TRBD2|TRBJ2-3|many
CASSQAVAGATDTQYF
TGTGCCAGCAGCCAAGCCGTAGCGGGGGCCACAGATACGCAGTATTTT
>TRBV7-9|.|TRBJ2-5|many
CASSSGTESQETQYF
TGTGCCAGCAGCTCGGGGACCGAGTCCCAAGAGACCCAGTACTTC
>TRBV19|TRBD2|TRBJ2-7|many
CASSGGRRYEQYF
TGTGCCAGTAGTGGCGGGAGAAGATACGAGCAGTACTTC
>TRBV20-1|.|TRBJ2-3|many
CPTHFGGSTDTQYF
TGCCCCACACACTTTGGGGGGAGCACAGATACGCAGTATTTT
>TRBV20-1|TRBD1|TRBJ2-3|.
CSAPWTGLGTQYF
TGCAGTGCTCCATGGACAGGGCTGGGTACGCAGTATTTT
>TRBV30|TRBD2|TRBJ2-6|.
CAWRHGRGANVLTF
TGTGCCTGGAGGCACGGGAGGGGGGCCAACGTCCTGACTTTC
>TRBV11-2|TRBD2|TRBJ2-1|many
CASSEGLVGYNEQFF
TGTGCCAGCAGCGAAGGACTAGTTGGGTACAATGAGCAGTTCTTC
>TRBV20-1|TRBD2|TRBJ2-3|many
CSATGGKSTDTQYF
TGCAGTGCCACCGGGGGGAAAAGCACAGATACGCAGTATTTT
>TRBV7-2|TRBD1|TRBJ2-4|few
CASRTPGQGDIQYF
TGTGCCAGCAGGACGCCGGGACAGGGGGACATTCAGTACTTC
>TRBV19|.|TRBJ1-2|.
CASSINYNYGYTF
TGTGCCAGTAGTATAAACTATAACTATGGCTACACCTTC
>TRBV6-2/TRBV6-3|.|TRBJ2-3|.
CASSLLIDTQCF
TGTGCCAGCAGTTTATTAATAGATACGCAGTGTTTT
>TRBV28|.|TRBJ1-2|many
CASSLSSDNNYGYTF
TGTGCCAGCAGTTTGTCGTCGGATAATAACTATGGCTACACCTTC
>TRBV18|TRBD1|TRBJ2-7|many
CASSPKGQGKGEQYF
TGTGCCAGCTCACCGAAGGGACAGGGAAAGGGCGAGCAGTACTTC
>TRBV30|.|TRBJ2-3|many
CAWRVGSTDTQYF
TGTGCCTGGAGGGTCGGGAGCACAGATACGCAGTATTTT
>TRBV4-3|.|TRBJ2-1|many
CASSQDVASGGGYNEQFF
TGCGCCAGCAGCCAAGATGTGGCTAGCGGAGGGGGCTACAATGAGCAGTTCTTC
>TRBV7-2|.|TRBJ2-4|.
CASSSDRTRRLAKNIQYF
TGTGCCAGCAGCTCCGACCGGACGCGGCGACTAGCCAAAAACATTCAGTACTTC
>TRBV19|TRBD1|TRBJ2-5|many
CASSNRQGARETQYF
TGTGCCAGTAGTAACCGACAGGGGGCGCGAGAGACCCAGTACTTC
>TRBV20-1|TRBD1|TRBJ2-7|many
CSARGSSGQGFYEQYF
TGCAGTGCTAGAGGTTCTTCGGGACAGGGTTTCTACGAGCAGTACTTC
>TRBV28|.|TRBJ2-5|.
CASSATGSPGETQYF
TGTGCCAGCAGTGCTACAGGGTCCCCGGGAGAGACCCAGTACTTC
>TRBV11-2|TRBD2|TRBJ2-1|many
CASSLSGRESNEQFF
TGTGCCAGCAGCTTAAGCGGGAGGGAGAGCAATGAGCAGTTCTTC
>TRBV6-5|TRBD1|TRBJ1-1|.
CASSYGTGGTEAFF
TGTGCCAGCAGTTACGGGACAGGGGGCACTGAAGCTTTCTTT
>TRBV20-1|TRBD2|TRBJ2-7|many
CSARGWSGLAGRSYEQYF
TGCAGTGCTAGAGGTTGGAGCGGATTAGCGGGAAGGTCCTACGAGCAGTACTTC
>TRBV2|.|TRBJ2-7|many
CASSPFYEQYF
TGTGCCAGCAGTCCCTTCTACGAGCAGTACTTC
>TRBV24-1|TRBD2|TRBJ2-5|many
CATSDPRGEETQYF
TGTGCCACCAGTGACCCACGGGGGGAAGAGACCCAGTACTTC
>TRBV10-3|TRBD2|TRBJ2-3|many
CANRPGLADTDTQYF
TGTGCCAACAGACCGGGACTAGCGGATACAGATACGCAGTATTTT
>TRBV7-8|TRBD1|TRBJ1-2|many
CASGPARQGALGYTF
TGTGCCAGCGGCCCAGCACGGCAGGGGGCATTGGGCTACACCTTC
>TRBV18|TRBD2|TRBJ2-7|.
CASSGTSGISSYEQYF
TGTGCCAGCTCGGGGACTAGCGGGATCAGCTCCTACGAGCAGTACTTC
>TRBV5-1|.|TRBJ2-7|many
CASSSNPAWGSYEQYF
TGCGCCAGCAGCTCGAACCCGGCATGGGGGTCATACGAGCAGTACTTC
>TRBV6-6|TRBD1|TRBJ1-4|many
CASRTRGQGAGEKLFF
TGTGCCAGCAGGACGAGAGGACAGGGGGCGGGGGAAAAACTGTTTTTT
>TRBV18|.|TRBJ2-3|few
CASSPSRPPTDTQYF
TGTGCCAGCTCTCCAAGCCGCCCGCCCACAGATACGCAGTATTTT
>TRBV28|TRBD1|TRBJ1-6|many
CASSPIIDRGPSPLHF
TGTGCCAGCAGTCCGATAATCGACAGGGGGCCTTCACCCCTCCACTTT
>TRBV19|.|TRBJ2-3|many
CASSILAGPSTDTQYF
TGTGCCAGTAGTATCCTTGCCGGACCTAGCACAGATACGCAGTATTTT
>TRBV29-1|.|TRBJ1-2|many
CSVEDRDNYGYTF
TGCAGCGTTGAAGATCGGGACAACTATGGCTACACCTTC